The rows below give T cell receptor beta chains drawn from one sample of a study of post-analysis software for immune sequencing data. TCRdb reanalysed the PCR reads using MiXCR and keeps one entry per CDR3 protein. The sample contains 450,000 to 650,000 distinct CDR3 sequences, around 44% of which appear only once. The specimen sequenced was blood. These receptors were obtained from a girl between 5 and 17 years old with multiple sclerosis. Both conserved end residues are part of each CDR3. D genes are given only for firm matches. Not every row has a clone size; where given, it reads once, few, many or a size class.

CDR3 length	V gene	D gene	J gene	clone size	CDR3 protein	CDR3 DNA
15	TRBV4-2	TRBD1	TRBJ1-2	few	CASSQDRGQGRGYTF	TGTGCCAGCAGCCAAGATCGAGGACAGGGGCGTGGCTACACCTTC
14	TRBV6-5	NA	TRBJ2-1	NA	CASSYSRSAGEQFF	TGTGCCAGCAGTTACTCCCGTAGCGCTGGTGAGCAGTTCTTC
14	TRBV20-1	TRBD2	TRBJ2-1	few	CSASGRSSYNEQFF	TGCAGTGCTAGCGGGAGGAGCTCCTACAATGAGCAGTTCTTC
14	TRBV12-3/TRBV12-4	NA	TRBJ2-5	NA	CASSSHRLQETQYF	TGTGCCAGCAGTTCTCACAGGTTACAAGAGACCCAGTACTTC
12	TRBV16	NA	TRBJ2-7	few	CASSQSAGEQYF	TGTGCCAGCAGCCAATCAGCAGGGGAGCAGTACTTC
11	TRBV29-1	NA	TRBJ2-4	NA	CSVRAMGIQYF	TGCAGCGTCCGTGCGATGGGGATTCAGTACTTC
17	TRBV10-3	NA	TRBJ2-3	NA	CAISELPPQGPADTQYF	TGTGCCATCAGTGAGCTACCCCCGCAGGGACCCGCAGATACGCAGTATTTT
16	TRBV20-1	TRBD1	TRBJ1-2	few	CSARAFLGQGDYGYTF	TGCAGTGCTCGAGCATTTTTGGGACAGGGAGACTATGGCTACACCTTC
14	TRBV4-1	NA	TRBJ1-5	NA	CASSQDKVNQPQHF	TGCGCCAGCAGCCAAGATAAGGTCAATCAGCCCCAGCATTTT
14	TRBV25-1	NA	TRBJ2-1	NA	CASSDAYSYNEQFF	TGTGCCAGCAGTGACGCCTACTCCTACAATGAGCAGTTCTTC
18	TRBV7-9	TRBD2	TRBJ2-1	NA	CASSMGLAGGSGYNEQFF	TGTGCCAGCAGTATGGGACTAGCGGGAGGGAGTGGATACAATGAGCAGTTCTTC
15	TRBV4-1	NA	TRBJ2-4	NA	CASSRLGLPTNIQYF	TGCGCCAGCAGCCGCCTCGGGCTCCCTACGAACATTCAGTACTTC
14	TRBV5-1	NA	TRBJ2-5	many	CASSLEGGQETQYF	TGTGCCAGCAGTTTGGAGGGGGGCCAGGAGACCCAGTACTTC
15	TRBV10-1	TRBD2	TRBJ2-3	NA	CASSESSGNTDTQYF	TGCGCCAGCAGTGAGTCTAGCGGGAACACAGATACGCAGTATTTT
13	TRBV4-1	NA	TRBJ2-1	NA	CASSQEFWGEQFF	TGCGCCAGCAGCCAAGAGTTCTGGGGTGAGCAGTTCTTC
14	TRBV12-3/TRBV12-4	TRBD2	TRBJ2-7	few	CASTLTSGANEQYF	TGTGCCAGCACCCTGACTAGCGGTGCAAACGAGCAGTACTTC
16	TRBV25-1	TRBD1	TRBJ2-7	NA	CASRTATGTGDYEQYF	TGTGCCAGCCGTACCGCTACCGGGACAGGGGACTACGAGCAGTACTTC
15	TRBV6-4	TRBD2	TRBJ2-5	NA	CAGPRGGRKQETQYF	TGTGCCGGCCCCCGAGGCGGGAGGAAACAAGAGACCCAGTACTTC
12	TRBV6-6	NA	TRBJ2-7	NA	CASRWGSYEQYF	TGTGCCAGCAGGTGGGGGAGCTACGAGCAGTACTTC
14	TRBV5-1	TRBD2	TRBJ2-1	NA	CASSTGTSGNEQFF	TGCGCCAGCAGCACCGGGACTAGCGGCAATGAGCAGTTCTTC
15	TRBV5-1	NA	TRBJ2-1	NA	CASSLVAGPYNEQFF	TGCGCCAGCAGCTTGGTGGCAGGGCCTTACAATGAGCAGTTCTTC
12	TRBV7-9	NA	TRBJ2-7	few	CASSWRVYEQYF	TGTGCCAGCAGCTGGAGGGTCTACGAGCAGTACTTC
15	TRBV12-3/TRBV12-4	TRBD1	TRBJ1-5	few	CASRQGANSNQPQHF	TGTGCCAGCAGACAGGGGGCGAACAGCAATCAGCCCCAGCATTTT
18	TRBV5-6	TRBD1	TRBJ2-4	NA	CDSSKGQDAILAKNIQYF	TGTGACAGCAGCAAGGGACAGGACGCGATACTAGCCAAAAACATTCAGTACTTC
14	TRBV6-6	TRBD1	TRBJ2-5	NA	CASSYYRGQETQYF	TGTGCCAGCAGTTACTACAGGGGACAAGAGACCCAGTACTTC
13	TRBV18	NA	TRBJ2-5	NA	CASSANVGTGQYF	TGTGCCAGCTCGGCCAACGTGGGTACGGGACAGTACTTC
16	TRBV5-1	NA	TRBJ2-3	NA	CASSLGFRGATDTRYF	TGCGCCAGCAGCCTGGGGTTCCGGGGGGCCACAGATACGCGGTATTTT
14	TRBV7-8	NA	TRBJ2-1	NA	CASSLAASPNEQFF	TGTGCCAGCAGCTTAGCGGCTAGCCCCAATGAGCAGTTCTTC
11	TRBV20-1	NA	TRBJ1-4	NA	CSAKRGEKLFF	TGCAGTGCAAAACGTGGTGAAAAACTGTTTTTT
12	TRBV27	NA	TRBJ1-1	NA	CASSSVNTEAFF	TGTGCCAGCAGTTCCGTAAACACTGAAGCTTTCTTT
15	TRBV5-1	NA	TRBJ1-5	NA	CASSFRGGSNQPQHF	TGCGCCAGCAGCTTCAGGGGAGGAAGCAATCAGCCCCAGCATTTT
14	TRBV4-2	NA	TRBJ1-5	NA	CASSLNLRAQPQHF	TGTGCCAGCAGCCTCAACCTCAGGGCCCAGCCCCAGCATTTT
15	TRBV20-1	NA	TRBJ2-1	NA	CSASLADPSYNEQFF	TGCAGTGCTAGTTTGGCAGACCCCTCCTACAATGAGCAGTTCTTC
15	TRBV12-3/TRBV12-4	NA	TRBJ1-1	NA	CASSSVFGWNTEAFF	TGTGCCAGCAGTTCAGTTTTTGGGTGGAACACTGAAGCTTTCTTT
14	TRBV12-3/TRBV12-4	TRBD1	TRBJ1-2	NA	CASSFDRAGYGYTF	TGTGCCAGCAGTTTCGACAGGGCTGGGTATGGCTACACCTTC
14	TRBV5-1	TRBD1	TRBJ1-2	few	CASSPGTGVHGYTF	TGCGCCAGCAGCCCCGGGACAGGGGTTCACGGCTACACCTTC
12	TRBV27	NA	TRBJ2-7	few	CASGVQVYEQYF	TGTGCCAGCGGGGTCCAAGTCTACGAGCAGTACTTC
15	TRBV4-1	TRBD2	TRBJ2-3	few	CASSQVASGDDTQYF	TGCGCCAGCAGCCAAGTGGCTAGCGGGGATGATACGCAGTATTTT
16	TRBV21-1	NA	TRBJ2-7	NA	CASSKAGEGVSYEQYF	TGTGCCAGCAGCAAAGCGGGGGAGGGAGTTTCCTACGAGCAGTACTTC
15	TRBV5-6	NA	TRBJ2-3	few	CASSLDSGWGDTQYF	TGTGCCAGCAGCTTGGATAGCGGATGGGGAGATACGCAGTATTTT
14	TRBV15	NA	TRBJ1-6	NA	CATNLGTAFSPLHF	TGTGCCACCAATCTGGGGACGGCCTTTTCACCCCTCCACTTT
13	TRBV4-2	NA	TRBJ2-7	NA	CASSQDPPYEQYF	TGTGCCAGCAGCCAAGATCCCCCCTACGAGCAGTACTTC
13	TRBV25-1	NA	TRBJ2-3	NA	CASSDRDIDTQYF	TGTGCCAGCAGTGACCGGGACATCGATACGCAGTATTTT
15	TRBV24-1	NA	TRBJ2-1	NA	CATSDVSGAVNEQFF	TGTGCCACCAGTGATGTCTCGGGGGCGGTAAATGAGCAGTTCTTC
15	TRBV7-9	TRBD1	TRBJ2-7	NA	CASSPGGQGGYEQYF	TGTGCCAGCAGCCCCGGGGGACAGGGAGGATACGAGCAGTACTTC
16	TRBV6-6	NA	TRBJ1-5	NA	CASSYSKRSPNQPQHF	TGTGCCAGCAGTTACTCGAAAAGGAGCCCTAATCAGCCCCAGCATTTT
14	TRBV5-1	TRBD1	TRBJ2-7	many	CASSLTGSSYEQYF	TGTGCCAGCAGTTTGACAGGGTCCTCCTACGAGCAGTACTTC
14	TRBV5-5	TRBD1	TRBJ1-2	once	CASSPQGGNYGYTF	TGTGCCAGCAGCCCCCAGGGGGGTAACTATGGCTACACCTTC
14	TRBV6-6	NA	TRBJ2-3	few	CASSFRQDTDTQYF	TGTGCCAGCAGTTTTCGACAGGACACAGATACGCAGTATTTT
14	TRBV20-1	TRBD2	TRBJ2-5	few	CSASPGTSRETQYF	TGCAGTGCTAGCCCTGGGACTAGCCGGGAGACCCAGTACTTC
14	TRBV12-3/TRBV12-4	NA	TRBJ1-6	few	CASTWRGRNSPLHF	TGTGCCAGCACCTGGCGGGGGAGGAATTCACCCCTCCACTTT
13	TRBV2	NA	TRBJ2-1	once	CASSRPRFDEQFF	TGTGCCAGCAGCCGACCGCGGTTCGATGAGCAGTTCTTC
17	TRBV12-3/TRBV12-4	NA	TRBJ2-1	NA	CASSTLLGQSRTGGQFF	TGTGCCAGCAGCACGCTACTTGGACAGTCGAGAACTGGGGGGCAGTTCTTC
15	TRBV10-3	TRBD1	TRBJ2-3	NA	CAISERQGRGDTQYF	TGTGCCATCAGTGAACGACAGGGTCGGGGAGATACGCAGTATTTT
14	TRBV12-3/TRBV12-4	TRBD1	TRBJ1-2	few	CASSPRDRNYGYTF	TGTGCCAGCAGTCCCCGGGACAGAAACTATGGCTACACCTTC